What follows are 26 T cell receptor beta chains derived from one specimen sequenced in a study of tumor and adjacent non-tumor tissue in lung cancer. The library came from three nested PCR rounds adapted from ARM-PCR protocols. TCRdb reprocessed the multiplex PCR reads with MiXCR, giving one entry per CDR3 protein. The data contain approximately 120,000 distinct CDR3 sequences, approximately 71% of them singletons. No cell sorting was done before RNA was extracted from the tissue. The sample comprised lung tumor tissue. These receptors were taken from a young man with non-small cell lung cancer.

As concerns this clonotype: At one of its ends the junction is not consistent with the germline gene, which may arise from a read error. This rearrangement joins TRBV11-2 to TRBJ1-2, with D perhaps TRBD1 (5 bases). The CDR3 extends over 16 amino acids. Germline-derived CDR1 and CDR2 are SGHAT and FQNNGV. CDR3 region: CARSPSQVTVNYCYIF. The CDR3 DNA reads TGTGCCAGAAGCCCCTCACAGGTGACAGTTAACTATTGCTACATCTTC.

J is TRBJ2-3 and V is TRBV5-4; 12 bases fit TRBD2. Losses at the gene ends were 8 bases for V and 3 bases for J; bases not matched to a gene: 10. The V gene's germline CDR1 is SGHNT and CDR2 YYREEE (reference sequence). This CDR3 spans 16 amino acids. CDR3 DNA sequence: TGTGCCAGTAGCACGGCTAGCGGGGGGGCTACAGATACGCAGTATTTT. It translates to CASSTASGGATDTQYF.

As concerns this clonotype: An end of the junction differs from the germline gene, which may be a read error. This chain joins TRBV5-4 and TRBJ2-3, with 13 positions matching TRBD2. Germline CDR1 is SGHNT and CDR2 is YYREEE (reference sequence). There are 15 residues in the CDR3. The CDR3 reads CVSSLGGLAGDTQYF. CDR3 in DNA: TGTGTCAGCAGCTTGGGCGGACTAGCGGGAGATACCCAGTATTTT.

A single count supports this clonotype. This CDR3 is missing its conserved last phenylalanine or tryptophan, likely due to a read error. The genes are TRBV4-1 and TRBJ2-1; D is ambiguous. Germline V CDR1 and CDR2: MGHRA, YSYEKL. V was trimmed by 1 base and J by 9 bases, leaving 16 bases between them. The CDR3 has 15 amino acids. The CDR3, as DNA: TGCGCCAGCAGCCAAGGAATCGTCAGGTCCGGTGAGCAGTTCTTA. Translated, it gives CASSQGIVRSGEQFL.

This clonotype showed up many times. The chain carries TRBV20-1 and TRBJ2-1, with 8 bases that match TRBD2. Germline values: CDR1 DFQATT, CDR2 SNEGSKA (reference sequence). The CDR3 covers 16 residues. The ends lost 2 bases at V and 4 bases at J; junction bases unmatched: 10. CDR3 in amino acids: CSARSGRGASYNEQFF. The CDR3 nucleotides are TGCAGTGCTAGAAGTGGGCGGGGGGCCTCTTACAATGAGCAGTTCTTC.

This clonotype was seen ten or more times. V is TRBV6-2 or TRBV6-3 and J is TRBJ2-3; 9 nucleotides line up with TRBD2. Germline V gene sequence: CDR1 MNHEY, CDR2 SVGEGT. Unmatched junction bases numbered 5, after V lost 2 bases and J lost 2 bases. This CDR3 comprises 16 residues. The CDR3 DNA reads TGTGCCAGCAGTTACGATGCGGGGGGGCCCACAGATACGCAGTATTTT. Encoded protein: CASSYDAGGPTDTQYF.

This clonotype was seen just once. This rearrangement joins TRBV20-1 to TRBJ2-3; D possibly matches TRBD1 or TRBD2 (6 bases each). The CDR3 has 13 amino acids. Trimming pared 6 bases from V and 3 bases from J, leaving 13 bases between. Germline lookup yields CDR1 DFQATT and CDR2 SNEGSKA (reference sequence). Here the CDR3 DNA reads TGCAGTGCCGGGGGCCCCGGGACAGATACGCAGTATTTT. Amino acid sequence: CSAGGPGTDTQYF.

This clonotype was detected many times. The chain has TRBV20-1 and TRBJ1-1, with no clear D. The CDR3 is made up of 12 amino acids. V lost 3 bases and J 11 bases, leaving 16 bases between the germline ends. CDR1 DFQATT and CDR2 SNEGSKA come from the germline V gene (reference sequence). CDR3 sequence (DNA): TGCAGTGCTAGTTACCGTGATGGAGGGGCTTTCTTT. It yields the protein CSASYRDGGAFF.

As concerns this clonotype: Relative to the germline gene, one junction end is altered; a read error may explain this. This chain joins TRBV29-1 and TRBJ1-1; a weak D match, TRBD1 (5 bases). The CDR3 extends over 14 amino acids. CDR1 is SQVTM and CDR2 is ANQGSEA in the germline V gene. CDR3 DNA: TGCAGCGTTGAAGTAAGTGGGACGAACACTGTAGCTCTCTTT. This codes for CSVEVSGTNTVALF. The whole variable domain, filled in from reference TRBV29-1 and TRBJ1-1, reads SAVISQKPSRDICQRGTSLTIQCQVDSQVTMMFWYRQQPGQSLTLIATANQGSEATYESGFVIDKFPISRPNLTFSTLTVSNMSPEDSSIYLCSVEVSGTNTVALFGQGTRLTVV.

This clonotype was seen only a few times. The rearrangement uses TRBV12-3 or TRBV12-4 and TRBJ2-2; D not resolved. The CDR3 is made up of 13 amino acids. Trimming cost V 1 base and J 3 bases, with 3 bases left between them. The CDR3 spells CASSLGHTGELFF. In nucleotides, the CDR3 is TGTGCCAGCAGTTTAGGGCACACCGGGGAGCTGTTTTTT.

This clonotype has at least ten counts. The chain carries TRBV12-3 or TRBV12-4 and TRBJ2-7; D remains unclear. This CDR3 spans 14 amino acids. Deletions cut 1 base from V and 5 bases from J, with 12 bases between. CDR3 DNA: TGTGCCAGCAGTTTAGATGATAGTACCGACGAGCAGTACTTC. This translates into CASSLDDSTDEQYF.

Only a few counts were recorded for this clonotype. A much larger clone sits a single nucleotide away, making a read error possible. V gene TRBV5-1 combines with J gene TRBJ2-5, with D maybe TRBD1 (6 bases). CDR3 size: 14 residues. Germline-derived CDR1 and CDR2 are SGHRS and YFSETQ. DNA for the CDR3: TGCGCCAACAGCTTGGACAGCCTGCAAGGGTCCCAGTACTTC. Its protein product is CANSLDSLQGSQYF.

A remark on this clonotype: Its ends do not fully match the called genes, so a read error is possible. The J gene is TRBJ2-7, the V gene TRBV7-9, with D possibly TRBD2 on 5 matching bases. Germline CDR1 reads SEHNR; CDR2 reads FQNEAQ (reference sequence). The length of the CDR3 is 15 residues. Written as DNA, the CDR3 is TGTGCCAGTTCTCAGGTCCCGGCTAGCTCCTGCGAGCAGTACTTC. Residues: CASSQVPASSCEQYF.

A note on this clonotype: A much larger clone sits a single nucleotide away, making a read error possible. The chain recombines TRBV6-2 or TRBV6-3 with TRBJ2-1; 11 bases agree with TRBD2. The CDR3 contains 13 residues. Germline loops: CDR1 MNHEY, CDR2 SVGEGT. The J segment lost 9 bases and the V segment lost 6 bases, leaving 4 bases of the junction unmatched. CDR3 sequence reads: CASRTSGDIEQFF. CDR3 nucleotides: TGTGCCAGCAGGACTAGCGGGGACATTGAGCAGTTCTTC.

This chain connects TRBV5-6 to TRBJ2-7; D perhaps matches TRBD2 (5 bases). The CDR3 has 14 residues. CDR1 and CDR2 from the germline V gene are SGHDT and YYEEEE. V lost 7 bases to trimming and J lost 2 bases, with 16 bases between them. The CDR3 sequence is CASSRPRGTYEQYF. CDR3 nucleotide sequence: TGTGCCAGCTCCCGCCCCCGGGGTACCTACGAGCAGTACTTC. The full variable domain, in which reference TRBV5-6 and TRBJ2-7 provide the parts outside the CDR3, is DAGVTQSPTHLIKTRGQQVTLRCSPKSGHDTVSWYQQALGQGPQFIFQYYEEEERQRGNFPDRFSGHQFPNYSSELNVNALLLGDSALYLCASSRPRGTYEQYFGPGTRLTVT.

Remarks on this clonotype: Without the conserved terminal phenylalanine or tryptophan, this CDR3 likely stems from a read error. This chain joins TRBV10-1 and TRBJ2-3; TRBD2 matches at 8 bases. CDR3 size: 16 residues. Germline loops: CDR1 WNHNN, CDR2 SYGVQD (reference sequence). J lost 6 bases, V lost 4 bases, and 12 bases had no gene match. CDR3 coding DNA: TGCGCCAGCAGTGGGAGTCGGGAGGGCCGTCGTGATACGCAGTATGTT. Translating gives CASSGSREGRRDTQYV.

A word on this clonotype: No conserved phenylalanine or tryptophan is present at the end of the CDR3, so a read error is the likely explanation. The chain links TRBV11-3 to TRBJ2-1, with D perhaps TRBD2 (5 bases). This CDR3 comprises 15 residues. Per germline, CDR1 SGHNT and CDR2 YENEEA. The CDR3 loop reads CVSSLEAAVSNEQFL. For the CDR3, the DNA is TGTGTCAGCAGCTTGGAGGCGGCCGTAAGCAATGAGCAGTTCTTA.

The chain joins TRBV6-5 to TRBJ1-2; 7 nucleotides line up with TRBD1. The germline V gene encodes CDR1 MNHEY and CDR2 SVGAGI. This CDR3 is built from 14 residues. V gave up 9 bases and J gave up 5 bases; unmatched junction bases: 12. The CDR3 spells CARSHNRGRYGYTF. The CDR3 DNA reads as TGTGCCAGAAGTCACAACAGGGGAAGGTATGGCTACACCTTC.

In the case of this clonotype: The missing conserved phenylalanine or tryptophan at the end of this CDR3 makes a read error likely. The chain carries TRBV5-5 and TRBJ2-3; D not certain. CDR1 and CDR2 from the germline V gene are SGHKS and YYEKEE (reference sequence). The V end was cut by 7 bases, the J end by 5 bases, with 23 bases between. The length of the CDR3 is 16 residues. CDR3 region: CASGRPTMSGIDTQYS. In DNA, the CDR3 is TGTGCCAGCGGGCGACCTACTATGAGTGGCATAGATACGCAGTATTCT.

As DNA, the CDR3 is TGCGCCAGCAGCTTGAGGACTACCGCGAACACCGGGGAGCTGTTTTTT. It yields the protein CASSLRTTANTGELFF. The rearrangement uses TRBV5-1 and TRBJ2-2; D is possibly TRBD2 (6 bases). In germline, CDR1 is SGHRS, CDR2 YFSETQ. This CDR3 region has 16 residues. V was cut by 1 base and J by 0 bases, with 10 bases left in between.

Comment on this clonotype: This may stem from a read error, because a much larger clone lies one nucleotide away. DNA for the CDR3: TGTGCCAGCAGCTCCTCGGGGTGGGGCTGCACCTTC. It encodes CASSSSGWGCTF. The chain uses TRBV12-3 or TRBV12-4 and TRBJ1-2, with a weak D call TRBD1 (5 bases). There are 12 residues in the CDR3.

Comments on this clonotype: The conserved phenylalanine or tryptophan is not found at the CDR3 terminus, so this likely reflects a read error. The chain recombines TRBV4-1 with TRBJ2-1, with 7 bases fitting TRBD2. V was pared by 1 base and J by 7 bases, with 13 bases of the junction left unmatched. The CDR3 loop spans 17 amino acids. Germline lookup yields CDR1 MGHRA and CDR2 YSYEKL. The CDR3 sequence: CASSQVTDCAGRNEQFI. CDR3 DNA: TGCGCCAGCAGCCAAGTCACCGACTGCGCCGGGAGGAATGAGCAGTTCATC.

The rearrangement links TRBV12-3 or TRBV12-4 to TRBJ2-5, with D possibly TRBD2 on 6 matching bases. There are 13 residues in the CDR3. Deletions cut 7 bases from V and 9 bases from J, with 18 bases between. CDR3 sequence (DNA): TGTGCCAGCACCCTAGGAGGGGAGGAGGCCCAGTACTTC. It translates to CASTLGGEEAQYF.

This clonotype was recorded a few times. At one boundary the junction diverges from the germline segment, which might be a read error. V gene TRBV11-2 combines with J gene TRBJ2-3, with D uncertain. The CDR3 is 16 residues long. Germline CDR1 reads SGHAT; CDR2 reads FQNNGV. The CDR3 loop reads CASSLLFGGGTDMQYF. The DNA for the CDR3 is TGTGCAAGCAGCCTATTGTTCGGCGGCGGCACAGATATGCAGTATTTT.

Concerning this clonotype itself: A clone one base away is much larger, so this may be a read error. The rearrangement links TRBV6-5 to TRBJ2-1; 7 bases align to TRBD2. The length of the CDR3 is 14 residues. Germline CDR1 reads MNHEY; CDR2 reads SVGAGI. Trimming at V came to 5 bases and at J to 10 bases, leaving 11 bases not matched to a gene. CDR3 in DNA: TGTGCCAGCAGTCCTCCGGGACTACCCGGGGAGCAGTTCTTC. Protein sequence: CASSPPGLPGEQFF.

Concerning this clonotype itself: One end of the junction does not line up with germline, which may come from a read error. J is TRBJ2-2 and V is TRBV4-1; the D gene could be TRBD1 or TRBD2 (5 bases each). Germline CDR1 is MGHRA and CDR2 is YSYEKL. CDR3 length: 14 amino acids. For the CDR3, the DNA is TGCGCCAGCGGCCACACTAGTGGGGGTGTGGAGCTGTTTTTT. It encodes CASGHTSGGVELFF.